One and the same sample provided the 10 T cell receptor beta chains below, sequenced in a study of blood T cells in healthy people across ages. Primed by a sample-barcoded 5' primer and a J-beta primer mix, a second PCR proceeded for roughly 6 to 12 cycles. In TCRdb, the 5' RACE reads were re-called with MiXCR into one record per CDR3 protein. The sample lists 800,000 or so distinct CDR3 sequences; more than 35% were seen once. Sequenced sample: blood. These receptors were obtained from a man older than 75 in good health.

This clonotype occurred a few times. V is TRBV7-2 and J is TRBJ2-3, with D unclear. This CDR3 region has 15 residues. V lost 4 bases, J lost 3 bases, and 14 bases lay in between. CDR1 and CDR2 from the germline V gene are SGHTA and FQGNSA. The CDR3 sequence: CASSSRPLLTDTQYF. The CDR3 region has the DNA TGTGCCAGCAGCTCCAGACCCCTCCTTACAGATACGCAGTATTTT.

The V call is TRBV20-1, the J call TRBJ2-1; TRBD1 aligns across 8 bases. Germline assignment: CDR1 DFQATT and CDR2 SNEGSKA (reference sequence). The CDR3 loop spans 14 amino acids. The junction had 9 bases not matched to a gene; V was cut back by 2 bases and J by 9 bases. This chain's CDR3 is CSARLRDRRGEQFF. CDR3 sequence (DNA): TGCAGTGCTAGACTACGGGACAGGCGCGGTGAGCAGTTCTTC.

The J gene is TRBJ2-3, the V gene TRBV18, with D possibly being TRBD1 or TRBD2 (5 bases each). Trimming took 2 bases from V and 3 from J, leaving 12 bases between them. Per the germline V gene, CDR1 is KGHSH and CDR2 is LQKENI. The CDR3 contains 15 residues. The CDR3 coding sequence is TGTGCCAGCTCACCATCTTGGGACCGAACAGATACGCAGTATTTT. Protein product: CASSPSWDRTDTQYF.

CDR3 sequence: CASSLRAGGSSYEQYF. DNA of the CDR3: TGTGCCAGCAGTCTACGAGCGGGAGGGTCCTCCTACGAGCAGTACTTC. The rearrangement links TRBV2 to TRBJ2-7; the match to TRBD2 covers 10 bases. Trimming cost V 5 bases and J 0 bases; bases outside gene matches: 7. The germline CDR1 and CDR2 sequences are SNHLY and FYNNEI. The CDR3 runs 16 residues.

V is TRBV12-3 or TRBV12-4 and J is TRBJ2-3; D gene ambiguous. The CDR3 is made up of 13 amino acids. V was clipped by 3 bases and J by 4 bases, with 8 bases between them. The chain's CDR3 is CASSFKRPDTQYF. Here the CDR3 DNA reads TGTGCCAGCAGTTTTAAGCGTCCAGATACGCAGTATTTT.

The CDR3 spells CSARDLGETQYF. For the CDR3, the DNA is TGCAGTGCTAGAGATCTGGGAGAGACCCAGTACTTC. The rearrangement uses TRBV20-1 and TRBJ2-5, with D unresolved. The CDR3 length is 12 residues. The V gene lost 0 bases and the J gene lost 4 bases, with 6 bases spanning the gap. Per germline, CDR1 DFQATT and CDR2 SNEGSKA (reference sequence).

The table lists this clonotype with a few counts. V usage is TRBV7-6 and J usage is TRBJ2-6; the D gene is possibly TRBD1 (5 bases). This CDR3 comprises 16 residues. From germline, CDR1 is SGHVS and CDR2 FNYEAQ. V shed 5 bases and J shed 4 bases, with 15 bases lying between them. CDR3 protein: CASSPDSRAGANVLTF. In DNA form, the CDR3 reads TGTGCCAGCAGCCCCGACAGCCGGGCAGGGGCCAACGTCCTGACTTTC.

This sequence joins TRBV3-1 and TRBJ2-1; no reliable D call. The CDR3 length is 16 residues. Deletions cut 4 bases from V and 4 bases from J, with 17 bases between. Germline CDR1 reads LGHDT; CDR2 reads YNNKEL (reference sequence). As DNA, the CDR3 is TGTGCCAGCAGCCTTAGGCGTGCCCACAGATACAATGAGCAGTTCTTC. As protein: CASSLRRAHRYNEQFF.

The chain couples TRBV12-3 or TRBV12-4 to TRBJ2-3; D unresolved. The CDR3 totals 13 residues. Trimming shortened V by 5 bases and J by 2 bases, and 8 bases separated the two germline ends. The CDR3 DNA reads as TGTGCCAGCAGTAGAGAGATCACAGATACGCAGTATTTT. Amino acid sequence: CASSREITDTQYF.

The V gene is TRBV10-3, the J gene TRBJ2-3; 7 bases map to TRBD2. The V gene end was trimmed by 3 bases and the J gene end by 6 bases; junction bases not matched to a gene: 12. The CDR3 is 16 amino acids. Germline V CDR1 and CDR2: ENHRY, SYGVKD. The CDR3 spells CAISDGGVGGPDTQYF. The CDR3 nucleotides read TGTGCCATCAGTGACGGTGGCGTGGGAGGGCCGGATACGCAGTATTTT.